The text below deals with one T cell receptor beta chain. What it recognizes is unknown. This record belongs to a study of T cell responses to AZD1222 COVID-19 vaccine. Notes on the study in general: Only six or seven AZD1222 recipients were seropositive at baseline. Sampling that yielded the repertoires occurred only after the peak T cell response. Reports indicate that nearly half of spike-specific TCRs are directed at unmutated variant regions. Compared with day 0, the breadth and depth of the Spike-specific TCR repertoire rose significantly after two doses of AZD1222.

The CDR3 is made up of 14 amino acids. The J segment lost 5 bases and the V segment lost 8 bases, leaving 9 bases of the junction unmatched. CDR1 LGHDT and CDR2 YNNKEL come from the germline V gene (reference sequence). Libraries were prepared by immunoSEQ multiplex PCR; TCRdb keeps only in-frame clonotypes and omits some of them. In the table there are 120,000 to 150,000 clones, about 90% of which are singletons. The sample in question was peripheral blood, obtained 28 days after the second AZD1222 dose. The rearrangement joins TRBV3-1 (or the pseudogene TRBV3-2) to TRBJ2-3, with TRBD1 matching over 8 bases. This TCR was recovered from an adult who received the AZD1222 COVID-19 vaccine. The CDR3 spells CASRRAGGKDTQYF. CDR3 sequence (DNA): TGTGCCAGCCGGCGGGCAGGGGGCAAAGATACGCAGTATTTT.